These 26 T cell receptor beta chains were all obtained from the same sample, sequenced in a study of cytomegalovirus exposure and HLA in healthy donors. The PCR used 60 Vbeta and 13 Jbeta primers. Assay used: immunoSEQ multiplex PCR; TCRdb lists only in-frame clones, some missing. The sample records over 150,000 clones, more than 75% being singletons. What was sequenced was PBMCs. The receptors originated from a woman aged 50 to 60 in good health and CMV-seropositive.

The J gene is TRBJ2-5, the V gene TRBV5-1, with TRBD2 matching over 16 bases. Per germline, CDR1 SGHRS and CDR2 YFSETQ. The CDR3 totals 14 residues. V lost 3 bases to trimming and J lost 10 bases; unmatched junction nucleotides: 3. The CDR3 DNA sequence: TGCGCCAGCAGCTCGGGACTAGCGGGAGGGTTCCAGTACTTC. Translated, it gives CASSSGLAGGFQYF.

The chain combines TRBV4-3 with TRBJ2-3; D possibly corresponds to TRBD2 (6 bases). This CDR3 is built from 17 residues. The germline gives CDR1 LGHNA, CDR2 YSLEER. Trimming removed 0 bases from V and 2 bases from J, with 15 bases in between. The CDR3: CASSQDWTGEATDTQYF. CDR3 nucleotide sequence: TGCGCCAGCAGCCAAGATTGGACGGGGGAGGCCACAGATACGCAGTATTTT.

The chain has TRBV4-1 and TRBJ1-2; 8 bases align to TRBD1. Germline CDR1 and CDR2: MGHRA and YSYEKL. This CDR3 has 17 amino acids. V lost 0 bases and J lost 2; bases outside the gene matches: 8. This CDR3 is CASSQDGQGAPNYGYTF. The CDR3 DNA follows: TGCGCCAGCAGCCAAGATGGTCAGGGGGCCCCCAACTATGGCTACACCTTC.

This clone was counted between two and nine times. The chain is built from TRBV5-1 and TRBJ1-6, with TRBD1 identical over 9 bases. The CDR3 is 16 residues long. Trimming removed 5 bases from V and 5 bases from J; junction bases left unmatched: 8. CDR1 SGHRS and CDR2 YFSETQ come from the germline V gene. CDR3 sequence: CASRTGTGFDNSPLHF. The DNA for the CDR3 is TGCGCCAGCAGAACCGGGACAGGGTTTGATAATTCACCCCTCCACTTT. Full variable domain (outside the CDR3, taken from reference TRBV5-1 and TRBJ1-6): KAGVTQTPRYLIKTRGQQVTLSCSPISGHRSVSWYQQTPGQGLQFLFEYFSETQRNKGNFPGRFSGRQFSNSRSEMNVSTLELGDSALYLCASRTGTGFDNSPLHFGNGTRLTVT.

The CDR3 nucleotides are TGTGCCAGCATTATGCTGGGCCTCACCGACACCGGGGAGCTGTTTTTT. Translating gives CASIMLGLTDTGELFF. This chain links TRBV6-4 with TRBJ2-2; unclear D gene. Germline CDR1 MRHNA, CDR2 SNTAGT. Trimming removed 7 bases from V and 3 bases from J, with 18 bases in between. There are 16 residues in the CDR3.

The chain is built from TRBV18 and TRBJ2-1; D might be TRBD1 (6 bases). Between the trimmed V and J ends, which lost 3 bases and 0 bases, there was a span of 9 bases. Germline CDR1 and CDR2: KGHSH and LQKENI. There are 15 residues in the CDR3. CDR3 DNA: TGTGCCAGCTCACCCCAGGGGAGCTCCTACAATGAGCAGTTCTTC. Its protein product is CASSPQGSSYNEQFF.

This clone was observed a few times. The gene calls are TRBV4-3 and TRBJ1-1; D is perhaps TRBD1 (5 bases). Trimming stripped 1 base from V and 1 base from J, with 7 bases between. The CDR3 loop spans 14 amino acids. The germline V gene encodes CDR1 LGHNA and CDR2 YSLEER. For the CDR3, the DNA is TGCGCCAGCAGCCAAGGGACACCGAACACTGAAGCTTTCTTT. Translation gives CASSQGTPNTEAFF.

The gene calls are TRBV7-2 and TRBJ2-7; D possibly corresponds to TRBD2 (6 bases). Per germline, CDR1 SGHTA and CDR2 FQGNSA. This CDR3 is 16 amino acids long. The germline V and J ends were trimmed by 1 base and 2 bases, with 15 bases remaining between them. CDR3 coding DNA: TGTGCCAGCAGCTTAGGGGGGGATCCAAATACCTACGAGCAGTACTTC. Residues: CASSLGGDPNTYEQYF. Variable domain in full (rest from reference TRBV7-2 and TRBJ2-7): GAGVSQSPSNKVTEKGKDVELRCDPISGHTALYWYRQSLGQGLEFLIYFQGNSAPDKSGLPSDRFSAERTGGSVSTLTIQRTQQEDSAVYLCASSLGGDPNTYEQYFGPGTRLTVT.

The gene calls are TRBV6-1 and TRBJ1-6, with D tentatively TRBD1 (5 bases). Germline V CDR1 and CDR2: MNHNS, SASEGT. The CDR3 extends over 14 amino acids. The V gene lost 3 bases and the J gene lost 7 bases, with 10 bases spanning the gap. CDR3 DNA: TGTGCCAGCAGTGACAACCAGGGAAATTCACCCCTCCACTTT. Residues: CASSDNQGNSPLHF.

The V call is TRBV21-1, the J call TRBJ1-1; TRBD1 is taken as the D call from the table, unchecked against the DNA. TRBV21-1 constitutes a pseudogene. This CDR3 spans 15 amino acids. The CDR3 protein is CASSKDRGANTEAFF. CDR3 nucleotides: TGTGCCAGCAGCAAAGATAGGGGCGCGAACACTGAAGCTTTCTTT.

V is TRBV28 and J is TRBJ2-7, with D uncertain. Germline CDR1 reads MDHEN; CDR2 reads SYDVKM. CDR3 length: 12 residues. With 8 bases removed from V and 3 bases from J, the gap between germline ends came to 11 bases. CDR3 amino acids: CASRSRSYEQYF. The CDR3 DNA follows: TGTGCCAGCCGATCGAGGAGCTACGAGCAGTACTTC. Drawing the rest from reference TRBV28 and TRBJ2-7, the complete variable domain is DVKVTQSSRYLVKRTGEKVFLECVQDMDHENMFWYRQDPGLGLRLIYFSYDVKMKEKGDIPEGYSVSREKKERFSLILESASTNQTSMYLCASRSRSYEQYFGPGTRLTVT.

The V gene is TRBV4-2, the J gene TRBJ2-7, with a tentative D call TRBD2 (6 bases). The V and J ends lost 3 bases and 0 bases respectively, with 12 bases between them. The CDR3 is made up of 15 amino acids. Looked up from germline, CDR1 is LGHNA and CDR2 is YNFKEQ. The DNA of the CDR3 is TGTGCCAGCAGCCAGGCTACGGGGGACTCCTACGAGCAGTACTTC. This encodes CASSQATGDSYEQYF.

The V call is TRBV25-1, the J call TRBJ2-5; TRBD2 might be the D (6 bases). The length of the CDR3 is 15 residues. Per germline, CDR1 MGHDK and CDR2 SYGVNS. Trimming removed 5 bases from V and 1 base from J, with 14 bases in between. CDR3 bases: TGTGCCAGCAGTCGAATCGGGGGATCCCAAGAGACCCAGTACTTC. Encoded protein: CASSRIGGSQETQYF.

This sequence joins TRBV6-5 and TRBJ2-2; TRBD2 might be the D (5 bases). V was trimmed by 0 bases and J by 13 bases, leaving 9 bases between them. CDR1 and CDR2 (germline): MNHEY, SVGAGI. This CDR3 contains 12 residues. DNA of the CDR3: TGTGCCAGCAGTTACTCAGGGAGTGTGCTGTTTTTT. The encoded protein is CASSYSGSVLFF.

This rearrangement joins TRBV19 to TRBJ2-1; possible D gene TRBD2, 5 bases. The CDR3 has 18 amino acids. The V gene's germline CDR1 is LNHDA and CDR2 SQIVND (reference sequence). With 0 bases removed from V and 0 bases from J, the gap between germline ends came to 15 bases. CDR3: CASSIDRRLGGSYNEQFF. As DNA, the CDR3 is TGTGCCAGTAGTATAGATCGTAGGCTTGGAGGCTCCTACAATGAGCAGTTCTTC.

This clone was detected only once. V gene TRBV4-3 combines with J gene TRBJ2-5, with D possibly TRBD1 on 6 matching bases. The CDR3 has 15 residues. The V end lost 4 bases, the J end lost 4 bases, and 16 bases lay between the germline ends. Germline V gene sequence: CDR1 LGHNA, CDR2 YSLEER. The CDR3 DNA follows: TGCGCCAGCAGCCCCTCGGGCAGGGGTGGAGAGACCCAGTACTTC. Translated: CASSPSGRGGETQYF.

This clone was observed a few times. DNA for the CDR3: TGTGCCAGCAGTCGCCATAGCGGGGTCTACAATGAGCAGTTCTTC. It translates to CASSRHSGVYNEQFF. V is TRBV7-2 and J is TRBJ2-1; TRBD2 matches at 8 bases. The CDR3 sequence is 15 residues long. The germline gives CDR1 SGHTA, CDR2 FQGNSA. The ends lost 6 bases at V and 3 bases at J; junction bases unmatched: 7.

The chain has TRBV6-4 and TRBJ2-5, with 11 bases aligning to TRBD2. CDR1 is MRHNA, CDR2 SNTAGT, per germline. The trim removed 3 bases at V and 2 bases at J, leaving 5 bases unmatched. The CDR3 runs 16 residues. CDR3: CASSEGGTSGQETQYF. The CDR3 region has the DNA TGTGCCAGCAGTGAAGGGGGGACTAGCGGTCAAGAGACCCAGTACTTC.

The CDR3 is CASLTSGTSTDTQYF. CDR3 sequence (DNA): TGTGCCAGCTTGACTAGCGGGACAAGCACAGATACGCAGTATTTT. The gene calls are TRBV2 and TRBJ2-3; 11 nucleotides align to TRBD2. The junction had 4 bases not matched to a gene; V was cut back by 8 bases and J by 0 bases. The CDR3 has 15 amino acids. Looked up from germline, CDR1 is SNHLY and CDR2 is FYNNEI. The whole variable domain, remainder taken from reference TRBV2 and TRBJ2-3, is EPEVTQTPSHQVTQMGQEVILRCVPISNHLYFYWYRQILGQKVEFLVSFYNNEISEKSEIFDDQFSVERPDGSNFTLKIRSTKLEDSAMYFCASLTSGTSTDTQYFGPGTRLTVL.

The chain combines TRBV11-2 with TRBJ1-2, with 7 bases aligning to TRBD1. The CDR3 totals 19 residues. V was clipped by 1 base and J by 0 bases; unmatched bases: 14. Germline V gene data show CDR1 as SGHAT and CDR2 as FQNNGV. The CDR3 sequence: CASSLVSEEKGGANYGYTF. CDR3 bases: TGTGCCAGCAGCTTAGTATCGGAAGAAAAAGGGGGCGCTAACTATGGCTACACCTTC.

The chain combines TRBV4-3 with TRBJ1-2, with unresolved D. Trimming removed 0 bases from V and 7 bases from J, with 12 bases in between. Germline-derived CDR1 and CDR2 are LGHNA and YSLEER. The length of the CDR3 is 14 residues. The CDR3 protein is CASSQEERVGGYTF. The CDR3 nucleotides read TGCGCCAGCAGCCAAGAAGAGAGGGTTGGTGGCTACACCTTC.

As regards this clone: One end of the junction varies from germline; a read error may be responsible. The same CDR3 arises from other DNA sequences in this sample as well. The chain uses TRBV6-5 and TRBJ2-7, with 9 bases aligning to TRBD1. The germline CDR1 and CDR2 sequences are MNHEY and SVGAGI. CDR3 length equals 16 residues. CDR3 in amino acids: CASSYSPTGGSYEQYF. The CDR3 DNA reads as TGTGCCAGCAGTTACTCTCCGACAGGGGGATCCTATGAGCAGTACTTC.

The rearrangement links TRBV15 to TRBJ2-2, with 7 bases fitting TRBD1. This CDR3 spans 15 amino acids. Per the germline V gene, CDR1 is LNHNV and CDR2 is YYDKDF (reference sequence). V dropped 1 base and J dropped 7; count of bases not matched to a gene: 6. The CDR3 loop is CATSRVMRGLGELFF. DNA for the CDR3: TGTGCCACCAGCAGAGTTATGAGGGGGCTCGGGGAGCTGTTTTTT.

The chain has TRBV7-9 and TRBJ2-3, with TRBD2 matching 8 bases. The germline V gene encodes CDR1 SEHNR and CDR2 FQNEAQ (reference sequence). The CDR3 consists of 15 residues. The J segment lost 6 bases and the V segment lost 0 bases, leaving 5 bases of the junction unmatched. CDR3: CASSLATGRGDTQYF. The CDR3 DNA is TGTGCCAGCAGCTTAGCTACCGGGAGGGGGGATACGCAGTATTTT.

V is TRBV10-1 and J is TRBJ2-5, with D perhaps matching TRBD2 (5 bases). The V end was cut by 8 bases, the J end by 5 bases, with 15 bases between. CDR1 is WNHNN and CDR2 is SYGVQD in the germline V gene (reference sequence). CDR3 length: 13 amino acids. The DNA of the CDR3 is TGCGCCAGCCAAAAGCGGTACGGGGAGACCCAGTACTTC. Translating gives CASQKRYGETQYF.

As concerns this clone: Other DNA sequences from this sample encode an identical CDR3 as well. This chain links TRBV21-1 with TRBJ1-5; the D segment call TRBD1 is taken from the table without a DNA check. TRBV21-1 is tagged as a pseudogene. This CDR3 region has 17 residues. CDR3 amino acids: CASSKEVSGSSNQPQHF. As DNA, the CDR3 is TGTGCCAGCAGCAAAGAAGTGTCAGGGTCGAGCAATCAGCCCCAGCATTTT.